This T cell receptor (beta chain) was sequenced in a study of T cell repertoires in cytomegalovirus infection. Notes on the study in general: Dominating the ex vivo response were HLA-C-restricted CMV-specific TCR beta clonotypes. The cumulative frequency of public TCR beta families distinguished individuals who carried CMV together with the relevant HLA.

About this clonotype: Antigen: not known.

TCRdb fed the reads into MiXCR, producing one record per CDR3 protein. There are about 890,000 distinct CDR3 sequences in the sample; approximately 31% occur only once, and over 12% lies in the top ten. The clonotype originates from a human donor in good health (CMV status not recorded). Some clones in this sample may be carry-over from other donors' samples. Sequencing was performed on cultured CD8+ T cells from PBMCs, taken from culture after CMV antigen stimulation.

CDR3 nucleotides: TGTGCCAGCAGCCGGGGACAGGGAGGTGGAGAGACCCAGTACTTC. Protein product: CASSRGQGGGETQYF. The chain joins TRBV7-9 to TRBJ2-5; TRBD1 matches 9 bases. The germline V gene encodes CDR1 SEHNR and CDR2 FQNEAQ (reference sequence). Losses at the gene ends were 5 bases for V and 4 bases for J; bases not matched to a gene: 8. The CDR3 runs 15 residues.